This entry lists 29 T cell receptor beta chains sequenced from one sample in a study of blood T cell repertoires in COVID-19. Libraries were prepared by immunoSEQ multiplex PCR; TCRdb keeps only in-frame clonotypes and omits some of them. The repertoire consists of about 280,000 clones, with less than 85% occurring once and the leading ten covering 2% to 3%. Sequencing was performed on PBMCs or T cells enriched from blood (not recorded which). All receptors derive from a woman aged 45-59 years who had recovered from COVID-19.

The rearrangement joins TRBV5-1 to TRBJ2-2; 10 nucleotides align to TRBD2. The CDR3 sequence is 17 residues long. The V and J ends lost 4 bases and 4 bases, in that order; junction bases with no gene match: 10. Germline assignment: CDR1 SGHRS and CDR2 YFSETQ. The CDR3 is CASSPLSGRASTGELFF. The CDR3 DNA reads TGCGCCAGCAGCCCACTGAGCGGGAGGGCCAGCACCGGGGAGCTGTTTTTT.

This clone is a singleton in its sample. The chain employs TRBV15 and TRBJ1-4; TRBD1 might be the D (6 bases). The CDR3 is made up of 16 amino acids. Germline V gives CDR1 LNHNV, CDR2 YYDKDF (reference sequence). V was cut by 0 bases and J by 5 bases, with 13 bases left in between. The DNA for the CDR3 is TGTGCCACCAGCAGAGATATCGGACAGCCGAATGAAAAACTGTTTTTT. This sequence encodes CATSRDIGQPNEKLFF.

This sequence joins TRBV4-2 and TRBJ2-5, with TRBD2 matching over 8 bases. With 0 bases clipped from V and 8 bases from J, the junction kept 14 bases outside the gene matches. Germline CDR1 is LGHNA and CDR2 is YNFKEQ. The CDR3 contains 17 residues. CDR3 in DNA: TGTGCCAGCAGCCAAGATCATGGGGGCGGGGGGTCGATAACCCAGTACTTC. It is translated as CASSQDHGGGGSITQYF.

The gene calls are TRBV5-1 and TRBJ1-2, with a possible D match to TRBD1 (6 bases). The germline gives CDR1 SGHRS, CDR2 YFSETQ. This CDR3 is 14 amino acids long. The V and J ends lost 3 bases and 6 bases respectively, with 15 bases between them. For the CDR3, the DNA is TGCGCCAGCAGCTGGGGGCCGTCAGGGGATGGCTACACCTTC. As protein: CASSWGPSGDGYTF.

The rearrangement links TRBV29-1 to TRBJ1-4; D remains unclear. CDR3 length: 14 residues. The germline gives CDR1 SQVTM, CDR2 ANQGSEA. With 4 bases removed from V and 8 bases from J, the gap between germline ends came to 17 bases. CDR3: CSVASGKAREKLFF. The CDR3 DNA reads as TGCAGCGTTGCATCGGGGAAGGCTCGGGAAAAACTGTTTTTT.

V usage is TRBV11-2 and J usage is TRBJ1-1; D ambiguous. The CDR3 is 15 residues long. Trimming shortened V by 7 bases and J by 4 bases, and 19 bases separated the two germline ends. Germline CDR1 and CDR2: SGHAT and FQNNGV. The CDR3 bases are TGTGCCAGCACCACTTCCGGGTCCTTGGGCACTGAAGCTTTCTTT. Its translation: CASTTSGSLGTEAFF. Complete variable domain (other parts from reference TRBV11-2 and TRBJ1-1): EAGVAQSPRYKIIEKRQSVAFWCNPISGHATLYWYQQILGQGPKLLIQFQNNGVVDDSQLPKDRFSAERLKGVDSTLKIQPAKLEDSAVYLCASTTSGSLGTEAFFGQGTRLTVV.

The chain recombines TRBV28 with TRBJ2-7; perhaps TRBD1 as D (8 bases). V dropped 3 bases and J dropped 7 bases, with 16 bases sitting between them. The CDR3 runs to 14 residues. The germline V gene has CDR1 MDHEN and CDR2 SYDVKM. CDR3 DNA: TGTGCCAGCAGTTTCATTGACAGGGGAGGGGAGCAGTACTTC. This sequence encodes CASSFIDRGGEQYF. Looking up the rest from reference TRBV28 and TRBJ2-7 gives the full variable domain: DVKVTQSSRYLVKRTGEKVFLECVQDMDHENMFWYRQDPGLGLRLIYFSYDVKMKEKGDIPEGYSVSREKKERFSLILESASTNQTSMYLCASSFIDRGGEQYFGPGTRLTVT.

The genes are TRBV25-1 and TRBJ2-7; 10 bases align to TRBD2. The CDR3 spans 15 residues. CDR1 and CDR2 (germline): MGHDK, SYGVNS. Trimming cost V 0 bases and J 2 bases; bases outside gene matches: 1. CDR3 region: CASSEYLAGAYEQYF. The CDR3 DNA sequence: TGTGCCAGCAGTGAATATCTAGCGGGGGCCTACGAGCAGTACTTC.

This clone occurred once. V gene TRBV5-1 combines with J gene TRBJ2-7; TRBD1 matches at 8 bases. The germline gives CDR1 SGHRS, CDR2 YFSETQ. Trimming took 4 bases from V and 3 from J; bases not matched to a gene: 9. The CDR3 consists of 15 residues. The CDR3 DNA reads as TGCGCCAGCAGCCTGGCGGGGACAGGCTTCTACGAGCAGTACTTC. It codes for CASSLAGTGFYEQYF. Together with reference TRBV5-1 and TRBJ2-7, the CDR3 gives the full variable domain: KAGVTQTPRYLIKTRGQQVTLSCSPISGHRSVSWYQQTPGQGLQFLFEYFSETQRNKGNFPGRFSGRQFSNSRSEMNVSTLELGDSALYLCASSLAGTGFYEQYFGPGTRLTVT.

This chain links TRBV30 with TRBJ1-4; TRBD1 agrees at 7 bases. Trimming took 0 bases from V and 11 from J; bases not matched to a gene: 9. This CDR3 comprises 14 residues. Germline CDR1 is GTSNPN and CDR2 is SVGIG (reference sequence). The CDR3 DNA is TGTGCCTGGAGTGTCGGGAGACAGGGTCGGAAACTGTTTTTT. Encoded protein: CAWSVGRQGRKLFF. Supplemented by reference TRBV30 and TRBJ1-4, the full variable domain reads SQTIHQWPATLVQPVGSPLSLECTVEGTSNPNLYWYRQAAGRGLQLLFYSVGIGQISSEVPQNLSASRPQDRQFILSSKKLLLSDSGFYLCAWSVGRQGRKLFFGSGTQLSVL.

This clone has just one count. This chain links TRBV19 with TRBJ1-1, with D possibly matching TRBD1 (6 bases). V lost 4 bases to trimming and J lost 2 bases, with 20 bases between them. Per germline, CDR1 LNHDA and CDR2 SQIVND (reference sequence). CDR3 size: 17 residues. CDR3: CASSSRRSWGQNTEAFF. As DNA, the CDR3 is TGTGCCAGTAGTAGCCGGAGGTCGTGGGGGCAAAACACTGAAGCTTTCTTT.

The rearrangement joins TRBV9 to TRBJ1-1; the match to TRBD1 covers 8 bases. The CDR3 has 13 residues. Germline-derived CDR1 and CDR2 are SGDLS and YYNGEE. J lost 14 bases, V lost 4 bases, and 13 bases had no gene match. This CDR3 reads CASSSGQGLRNFF. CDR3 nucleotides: TGTGCCAGCAGCTCCGGACAGGGCTTAAGGAACTTCTTT.

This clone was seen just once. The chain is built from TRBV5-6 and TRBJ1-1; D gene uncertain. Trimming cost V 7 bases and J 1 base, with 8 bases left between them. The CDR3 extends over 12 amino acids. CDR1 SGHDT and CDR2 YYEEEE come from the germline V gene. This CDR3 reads CASGRGNTEAFF. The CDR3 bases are TGTGCCAGCGGGAGAGGGAACACTGAAGCTTTCTTT.

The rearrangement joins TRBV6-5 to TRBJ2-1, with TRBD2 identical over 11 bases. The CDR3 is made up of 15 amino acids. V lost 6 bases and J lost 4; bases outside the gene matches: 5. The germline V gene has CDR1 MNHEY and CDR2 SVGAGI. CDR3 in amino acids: CASSPTSGGYNEQFF. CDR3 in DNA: TGTGCCAGCAGCCCCACTAGCGGGGGATACAATGAGCAGTTCTTC.

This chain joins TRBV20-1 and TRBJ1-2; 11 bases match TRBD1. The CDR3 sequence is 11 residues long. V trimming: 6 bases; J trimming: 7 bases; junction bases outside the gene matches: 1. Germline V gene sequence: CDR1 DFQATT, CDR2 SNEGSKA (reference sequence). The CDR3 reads CSAGTGGGYTF. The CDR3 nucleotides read TGCAGTGCGGGGACAGGGGGTGGCTACACCTTC.

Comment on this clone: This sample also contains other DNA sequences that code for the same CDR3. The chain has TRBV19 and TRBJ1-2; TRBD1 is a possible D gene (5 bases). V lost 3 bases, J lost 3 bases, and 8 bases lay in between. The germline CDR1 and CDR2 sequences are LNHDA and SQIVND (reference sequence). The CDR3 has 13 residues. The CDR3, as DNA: TGTGCCAGTAGTATCTCGGGGGACTATGGCTACACCTTC. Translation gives CASSISGDYGYTF.

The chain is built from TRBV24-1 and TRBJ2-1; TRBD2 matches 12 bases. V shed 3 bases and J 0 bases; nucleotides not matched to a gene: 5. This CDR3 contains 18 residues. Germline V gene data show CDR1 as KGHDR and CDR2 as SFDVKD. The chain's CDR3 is CATSDKGLAGDSYNEQFF. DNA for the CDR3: TGTGCCACCAGTGATAAGGGACTAGCGGGCGACTCCTACAATGAGCAGTTCTTC.

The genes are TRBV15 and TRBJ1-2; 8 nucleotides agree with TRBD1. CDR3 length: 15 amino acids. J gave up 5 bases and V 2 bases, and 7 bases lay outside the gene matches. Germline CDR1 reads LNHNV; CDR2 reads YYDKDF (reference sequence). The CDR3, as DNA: TGTGCCACCAGCAGAATGGACAGGGAGAGATATGGCTACACCTTC. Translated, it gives CATSRMDRERYGYTF.

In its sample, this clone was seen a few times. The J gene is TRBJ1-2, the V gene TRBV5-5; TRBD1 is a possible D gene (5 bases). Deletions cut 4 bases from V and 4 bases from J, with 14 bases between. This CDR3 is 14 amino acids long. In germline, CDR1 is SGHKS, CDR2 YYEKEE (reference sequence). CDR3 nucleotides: TGTGCCAGCAGCACGTGGGGCGACGGCTATGGCTACACCTTC. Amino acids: CASSTWGDGYGYTF.

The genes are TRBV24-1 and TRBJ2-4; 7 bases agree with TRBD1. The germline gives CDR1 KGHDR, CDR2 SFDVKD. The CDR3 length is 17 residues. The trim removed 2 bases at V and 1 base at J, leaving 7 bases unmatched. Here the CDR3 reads CATSDSRQGRAKNIQYF. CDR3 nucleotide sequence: TGTGCCACCAGTGATTCTCGACAGGGACGGGCCAAAAACATTCAGTACTTC.

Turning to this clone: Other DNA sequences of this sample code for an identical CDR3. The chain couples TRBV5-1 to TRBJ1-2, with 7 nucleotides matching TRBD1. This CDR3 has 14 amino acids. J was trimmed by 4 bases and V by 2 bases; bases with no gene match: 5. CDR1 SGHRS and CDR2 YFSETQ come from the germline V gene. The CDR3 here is CASSLLQGSYGYTF. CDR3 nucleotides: TGCGCCAGCAGCTTATTACAGGGGAGCTATGGCTACACCTTC.

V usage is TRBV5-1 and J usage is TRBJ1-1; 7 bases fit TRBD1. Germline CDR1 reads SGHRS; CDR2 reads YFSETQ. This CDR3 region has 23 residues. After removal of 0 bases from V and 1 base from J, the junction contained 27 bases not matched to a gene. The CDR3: CASSLEREKGATRTRRQNTEAFF. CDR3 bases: TGCGCCAGCAGCTTGGAACGGGAAAAGGGGGCCACGCGTACCCGTAGACAGAACACTGAAGCTTTCTTT.

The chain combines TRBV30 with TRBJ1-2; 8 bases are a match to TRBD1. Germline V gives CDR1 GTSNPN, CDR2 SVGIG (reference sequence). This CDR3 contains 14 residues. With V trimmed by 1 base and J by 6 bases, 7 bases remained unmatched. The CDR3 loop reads CAWSGRTGSDGYTF. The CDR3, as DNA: TGTGCCTGGAGTGGAAGGACAGGGTCCGATGGCTACACCTTC.

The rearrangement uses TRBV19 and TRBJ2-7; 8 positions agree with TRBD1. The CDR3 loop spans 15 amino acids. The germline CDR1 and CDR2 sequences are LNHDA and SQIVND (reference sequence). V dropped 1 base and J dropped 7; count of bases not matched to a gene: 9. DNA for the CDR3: TGTGCCAGTAGTATAGTCGGACAGGGTTCTCGGGAGCAGTACTTC. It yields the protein CASSIVGQGSREQYF.

DNA for the CDR3: TGTGCCAGCTCGAGCAGGGGAGTCTACGAGCAGTACTTC. Its protein product is CASSSRGVYEQYF. This rearrangement joins TRBV12-3 or TRBV12-4 to TRBJ2-7; D may be TRBD1 (6 bases). The CDR3 is 13 amino acids. Trimming left V 8 bases short and J 3 bases short, with 14 bases between.

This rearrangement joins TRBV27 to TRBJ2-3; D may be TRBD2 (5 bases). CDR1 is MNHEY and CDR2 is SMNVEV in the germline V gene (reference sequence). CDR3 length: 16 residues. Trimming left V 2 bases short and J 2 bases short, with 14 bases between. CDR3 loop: CASSLRSSPTTDTQYF. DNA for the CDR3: TGTGCCAGCAGTTTAAGGTCTAGCCCAACCACAGATACGCAGTATTTT.

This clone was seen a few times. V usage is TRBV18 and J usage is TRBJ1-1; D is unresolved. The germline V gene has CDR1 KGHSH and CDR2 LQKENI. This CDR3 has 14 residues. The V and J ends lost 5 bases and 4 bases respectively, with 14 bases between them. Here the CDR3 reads CASSDLPGTTEAFF. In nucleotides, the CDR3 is TGTGCCAGCTCAGACCTTCCAGGTACCACTGAAGCTTTCTTT.

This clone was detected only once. CDR3 bases: TGCGCCAGCAGCTCCGGGACAGCTAATGAAAAACTGTTTTTT. Its translation: CASSSGTANEKLFF. The chain links TRBV5-1 to TRBJ1-4, with 7 bases lining up with TRBD1. The V and J ends lost 3 bases and 3 bases, in that order; junction bases with no gene match: 2. This CDR3 contains 14 residues. The germline V gene has CDR1 SGHRS and CDR2 YFSETQ.

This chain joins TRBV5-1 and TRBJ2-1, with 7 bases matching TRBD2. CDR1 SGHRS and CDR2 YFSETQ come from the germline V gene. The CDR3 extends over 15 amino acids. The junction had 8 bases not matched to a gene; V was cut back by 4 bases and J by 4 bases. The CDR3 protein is CASSPSSGNYNEQFF. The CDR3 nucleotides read TGCGCCAGCAGCCCCTCTAGCGGTAATTACAATGAGCAGTTCTTC.